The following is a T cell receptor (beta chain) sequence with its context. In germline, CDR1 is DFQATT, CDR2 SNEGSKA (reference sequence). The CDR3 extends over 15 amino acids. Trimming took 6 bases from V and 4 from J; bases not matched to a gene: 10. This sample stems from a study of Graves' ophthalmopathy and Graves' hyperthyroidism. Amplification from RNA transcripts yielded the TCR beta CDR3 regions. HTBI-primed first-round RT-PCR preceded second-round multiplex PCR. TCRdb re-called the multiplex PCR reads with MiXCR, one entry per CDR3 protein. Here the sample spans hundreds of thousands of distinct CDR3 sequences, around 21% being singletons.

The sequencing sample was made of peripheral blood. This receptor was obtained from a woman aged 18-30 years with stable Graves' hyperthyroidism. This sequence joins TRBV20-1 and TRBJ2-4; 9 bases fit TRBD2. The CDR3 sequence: CSARGGLAGKNIQYF. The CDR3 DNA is TGCAGTGCCCGGGGGGGGCTAGCGGGAAAAAACATTCAGTACTTC.